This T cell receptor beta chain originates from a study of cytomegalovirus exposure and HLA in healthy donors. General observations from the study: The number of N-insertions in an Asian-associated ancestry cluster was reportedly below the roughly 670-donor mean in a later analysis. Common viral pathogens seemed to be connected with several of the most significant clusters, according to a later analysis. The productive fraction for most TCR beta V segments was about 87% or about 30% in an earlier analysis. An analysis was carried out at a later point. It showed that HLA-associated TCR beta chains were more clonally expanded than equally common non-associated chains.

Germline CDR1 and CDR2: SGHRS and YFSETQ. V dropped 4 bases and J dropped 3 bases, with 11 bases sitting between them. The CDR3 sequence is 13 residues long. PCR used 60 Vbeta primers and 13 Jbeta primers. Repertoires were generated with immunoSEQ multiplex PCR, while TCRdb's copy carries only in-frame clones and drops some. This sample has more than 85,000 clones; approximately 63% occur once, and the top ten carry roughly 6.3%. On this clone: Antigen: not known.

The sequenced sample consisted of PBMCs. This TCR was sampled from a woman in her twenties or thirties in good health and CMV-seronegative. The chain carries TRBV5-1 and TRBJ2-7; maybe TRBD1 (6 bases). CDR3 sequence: CASSGDNHYEQYF. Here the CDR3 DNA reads TGCGCCAGCAGCGGGGACAACCACTACGAGCAGTACTTC.